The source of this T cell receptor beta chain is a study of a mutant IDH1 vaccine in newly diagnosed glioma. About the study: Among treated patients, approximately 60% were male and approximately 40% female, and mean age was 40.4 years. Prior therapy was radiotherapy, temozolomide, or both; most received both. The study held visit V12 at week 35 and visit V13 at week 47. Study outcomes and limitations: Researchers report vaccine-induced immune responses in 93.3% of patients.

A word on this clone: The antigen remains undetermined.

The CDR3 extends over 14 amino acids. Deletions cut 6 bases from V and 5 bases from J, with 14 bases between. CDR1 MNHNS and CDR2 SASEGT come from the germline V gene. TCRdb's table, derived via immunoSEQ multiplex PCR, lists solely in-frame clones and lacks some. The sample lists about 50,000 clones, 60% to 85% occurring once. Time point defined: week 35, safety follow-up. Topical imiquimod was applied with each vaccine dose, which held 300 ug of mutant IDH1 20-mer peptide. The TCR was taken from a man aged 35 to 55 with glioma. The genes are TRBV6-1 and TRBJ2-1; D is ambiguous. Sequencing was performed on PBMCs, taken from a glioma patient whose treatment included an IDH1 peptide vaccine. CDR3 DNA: TGTGCCAGCAGCCCCATGTGGAGCAACAATGAGCAGTTCTTC. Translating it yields CASSPMWSNNEQFF.